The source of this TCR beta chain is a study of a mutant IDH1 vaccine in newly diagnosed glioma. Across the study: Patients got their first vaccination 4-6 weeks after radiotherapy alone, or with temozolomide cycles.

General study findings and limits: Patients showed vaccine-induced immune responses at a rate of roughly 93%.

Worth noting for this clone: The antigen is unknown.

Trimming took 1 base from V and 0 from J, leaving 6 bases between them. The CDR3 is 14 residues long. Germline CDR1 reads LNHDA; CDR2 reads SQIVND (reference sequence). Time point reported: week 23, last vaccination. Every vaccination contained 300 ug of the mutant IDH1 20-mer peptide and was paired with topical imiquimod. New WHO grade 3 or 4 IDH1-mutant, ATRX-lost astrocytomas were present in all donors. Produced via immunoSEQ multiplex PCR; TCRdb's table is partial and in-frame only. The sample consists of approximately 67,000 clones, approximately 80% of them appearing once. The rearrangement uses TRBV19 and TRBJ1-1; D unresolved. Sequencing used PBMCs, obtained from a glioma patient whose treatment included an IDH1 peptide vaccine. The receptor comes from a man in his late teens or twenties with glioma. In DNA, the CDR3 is TGTGCCAGTAGTATAGCTTCCTTGAACACTGAAGCTTTCTTT. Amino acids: CASSIASLNTEAFF. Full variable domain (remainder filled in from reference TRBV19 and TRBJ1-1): DGGITQSPKYLFRKEGQNVTLSCEQNLNHDAMYWYRQDPGQGLRLIYYSQIVNDFQKGDIAEGYSVSREKKESFPLTVTSAQKNPTAFYLCASSIASLNTEAFFGQGTRLTVV.